This T cell receptor beta chain was sequenced for a study of technical replicates of blood from several donors (dated by TCRdb to 2015 to 2018). On this clone itself: The specificity of this receptor is unknown. No base-level quality is on record; no much larger clone is a single base apart.

The library was obtained by the immunoSEQ multiplex PCR assay. The source is immuneACCESS, and TCRdb retained only in-frame sequences with V and J called. Part of the clones is not carried over; for the studies checked, unresolved V genes explain less than half of this, and the remainder is unexplained. The sample contains tens of thousands of clones, roughly 94% of them found a single time. The ten most abundant clones make up around 0.25% of the sample. CDR1 and CDR2, looked up from the germline V gene, are ENHRY and SYGVKD. Counted from cysteine to phenylalanine, this CDR3 has 16 amino acids. The only DNA kept is the CDR3, 48 bases in frame from the first base. The germline V and J ends show losses of 2 bases and 4 bases respectively, and no gene match explains 10 bases of the junction.

This clonotype originated in a human donor in good health. Sample: T cells isolated from PBMCs. The chain uses TRBV10-3 and TRBJ2-5, and TRBD2 matches 7 of the central bases. The DNA sequence is given as TGTGCCATCAGTGAGAAAGGCGGGAGCGGTACAGAGACCCAGTACTTC. This translates into CAISEKGGSGTETQYF.